This entry is about one T cell receptor beta chain. This clonotype has at least ten counts. What antigen it recognizes has not been identified. Per-base quality was not reported, and no clone a single base away is much larger than it. This sample is drawn from a study of neurological immune-mediated disorders (dated by TCRdb to the late 2010s). About the investigation overall: Among the roughly 34 multiple sclerosis patients, relapsing-remitting MS was present in some 31 and secondary progressive MS was present in 3. Peripheral blood TCR-beta repertoires from HTLV-I-associated myelopathy (HAM/TSP) patients, multiple sclerosis patients and healthy controls were compared by UMI-based sequencing. The approximately 98 TCR-beta libraries included longitudinal samples, technical triplicates and paired sorted CD4+ and CD8+ T-cell subsets alongside PBMC samples. The cohort was made up of 65 to 75 subjects, consisting of some 14 HAM/TSP patients, roughly 35 multiple sclerosis patients and around 20 healthy controls.

From the cysteine up to the phenylalanine, the CDR3 has a length of 16 residues. This entry keeps only the CDR3 DNA: 48 bases, framed from base 1. Trimming removed 4 bases from V and 5 bases from J; the gene matches leave 13 bases unexplained. Based on the germline V gene (reference sequence), the CDR1 and CDR2 sequences are SGHKS and YYEKEE. For the unsorted PBMC libraries, 2 million PBMCs were stored in RNAlater at -80 degrees C until RNA extraction and were used to generate the libraries. The multiple sclerosis patients were enrolled in a US clinical protocol that used magnetic resonance imaging to evaluate disease progression. PBMCs were separated from peripheral blood using Ficoll-Hypaque density gradient centrifugation and then cryopreserved in liquid nitrogen. General conclusions and limits of the study: No identical CDR3 amino acid sequences were shared among expanded clones across subjects, suggesting private TCR-beta repertoires in all groups. Repertoires from 18 of 34 MS patients were grouped by phylogenetic analysis into a cluster of related CDR3 sequences, suggesting a possible repertoire-level signature. No association of the MS cluster with clinical or MRI features was observed, and the need for larger cohorts was stated by the authors. TCR clonal expansion was highest in HAM/TSP patients and lowest in MS patients, with MS patients falling below even healthy controls.

cDNA was synthesized by template-switch 5'RACE using a primer with a 10-nucleotide random unique molecular identifier that tagged each TCR transcript. Every sequencing run covered 15-18 subjects and yielded more than 180 million TCR-beta sequences. Total RNA was extracted with the RNeasy kit. The KAPA Real-time Library Amplification kit was used to amplify TCR-beta VDJ regions with primers for the TCR constant region and the 5'RACE anchor. Sample indexes and Illumina adaptors were added in a first PCR, after which library yield was increased in a second PCR. After Ampure bead purification, the TCR product of roughly 650 bp was size-selected on a 2% E-gel SizeSelection system. Before pooling, library quality was checked on a Bioanalyzer, concentration was measured with Qubit, and libraries were quantified with the Kapa Library Quantification kit. An Illumina HiSeq 2500 sequenced the libraries paired-end 2 x 150 bp. To increase sequence diversity, roughly 24-32% phiX was spiked into each library pool. Per the original workflow: Quality-filtered reads were processed with the UMI-based MiGEC pipeline, and over 90% of raw TCR sequences were removed by the MiGEC pipeline during error correction. VDJ genes were aligned to IMGT germline references, and each clonotype was defined by a unique CDR3 amino acid sequence together with V-J genes. VDJtools evaluated clonal expansion, Shannon diversity and CDR3 relatedness (CalcPairwiseDistances, ClusterSamples); CLCbio workbench built phylogenetic trees. A clone was classed as expanded if it had 8 or more unique UMIs, a cutoff based on coefficient-of-variation modelling across technical triplicates. Through fastp at Q25 and MiXCR, TCRdb rebuilt clones from the public reads, retaining in-frame beta chains. Every entry covers one CDR3 protein and lists the most common genes and DNA from its rows. TCRdb's processing, not the study's, gives the V and J calls here. This sample is represented by around 69,000 distinct CDR3 sequences; almost 3.5% of them were singletons. The ten largest account for approximately 3.5% of the sample.

The receptor's source is a man aged 35 to 55 with multiple sclerosis. The sample comprised PBMCs. The chain couples TRBV5-5 to TRBJ2-7; TRBD1 fits 9 bases in the junction. The CDR3 protein is CASSTGTGTLVDEQYF. The nucleotide sequence reads as follows: TGTGCCAGCAGCACCGGGACAGGGACATTGGTCGACGAGCAGTACTTC. The entire variable domain, with the stretches around the CDR3 drawn from the reference TRBV5-5 and TRBJ2-7 proteins, is DAGVTQSPTHLIKTRGQQVTLRCSPISGHKSVSWYQQVLGQGPQFIFQYYEKEERGRGNFPDRFSARQFPNYSSELNVNALLLGDSALYLCASSTGTGTLVDEQYFGPGTRLTVT.